A selection of T cell receptor beta chains follows, all from one sample in a study of T-cell reconstitution after alpha-beta-depleted transplantation in children. TCRdb ran MiXCR on the PCR reads and lists one entry per CDR3 protein. The data show 800,000 to 1,000,000 distinct CDR3 sequences, roughly 31% seen once. The sample in question was PBMCs, mostly from graft donor cells, obtained 360 days after TCRalphabeta/CD19-depleted stem cell transplant. The receptors were gathered from a boy in the first two years of life who had a stem cell transplant for SCID, so the T cells may come from the graft donor. The conserved cysteine and the conserved F or W are not part of the CDR3 here.

v_call: TRBV6-6; cdr3_aa: ASKNRDRDGYT
v_call: TRBV7-3; cdr3_aa: ASSLVGTESETQY
v_call: TRBV4-3; cdr3_aa: ASSQGISYNEQF
v_call: TRBV5-1; cdr3_aa: ASIGKGQTASTDTQY
v_call: TRBV5-1; cdr3_aa: ASSLTGDNSYNEQF
v_call: TRBV18; cdr3_aa: ASSPDPSGGPF
v_call: TRBV5-1; cdr3_aa: ASRPNWGAQF
v_call: TRBV20-1; cdr3_aa: SASRYGSSYEQY
v_call: TRBV7-2; cdr3_aa: ASSPGGLAFTDTQY
v_call: TRBV27; cdr3_aa: ASSLRAGSENSPLH
v_call: TRBV10-3; cdr3_aa: AIRASGADTQY
v_call: TRBV28; cdr3_aa: ASSLLQEKNTEAF
v_call: TRBV12-3/TRBV12-4; cdr3_aa: ASNQWGRTYEQY
v_call: TRBV12-3/TRBV12-4; cdr3_aa: ASSLDRDYMPYNEQF
v_call: TRBV29-1; cdr3_aa: SVSGTGGAVNTEAF
v_call: TRBV7-2; cdr3_aa: ASSTIVSRGLAGFGTDTQY
v_call: TRBV7-6; cdr3_aa: ASSLAPLSGASYNEQF
v_call: TRBV5-1; cdr3_aa: ASSFTGLREQY
v_call: TRBV11-3; cdr3_aa: ASSLGLAGVRDTGELF
v_call: TRBV10-3; cdr3_aa: AISANQGDTEAF
v_call: TRBV10-3; cdr3_aa: AISAGGLYEQF
v_call: TRBV10-2; cdr3_aa: ASSDRQPSGNTIY
v_call: TRBV29-1; cdr3_aa: SVSDNPDTQY
v_call: TRBV5-8; cdr3_aa: ASSRGISLIDTEAF
v_call: TRBV20-1; cdr3_aa: SARVVKTGSHEQY
v_call: TRBV4-3; cdr3_aa: ASSQVVGRAGNEQF
v_call: TRBV4-1; cdr3_aa: ASSPGVGLNDEQF
v_call: TRBV7-3; cdr3_aa: ASSLSGGRYTEAF
v_call: TRBV5-1; cdr3_aa: ASSLDGTGTY
v_call: TRBV7-2; cdr3_aa: ASSPLTGTATGELF
v_call: TRBV11-1; cdr3_aa: ASSLGLAGGPSTYEQY
v_call: TRBV10-2; cdr3_aa: ASSEGGRVSYNEQF
v_call: TRBV7-7; cdr3_aa: ASSPSDGTDTQY
v_call: TRBV7-6; cdr3_aa: ASSSNTVSDTQY
v_call: TRBV27; cdr3_aa: ASSVVAGEYTGELF
v_call: TRBV29-1; cdr3_aa: SAAGTQNTGELF
v_call: TRBV12-3/TRBV12-4; cdr3_aa: ATLRSYSYNEQF
v_call: TRBV20-1; cdr3_aa: SATSIPRGSSYEQY
v_call: TRBV7-2; cdr3_aa: ASSGGPFYGYT
v_call: TRBV3-1; cdr3_aa: ASSPSHRGYEQY
v_call: TRBV6-1; cdr3_aa: ASTLDRGRGYEQY
v_call: TRBV20-1; cdr3_aa: SAHPTGDHTEAF
v_call: TRBV12-3/TRBV12-4; cdr3_aa: ASSLMGGGGNEQF
v_call: TRBV5-1; cdr3_aa: ASSLAPSWDSRSYEQY
v_call: TRBV7-9; cdr3_aa: ASSRSAGSETQY
v_call: TRBV28; cdr3_aa: ASSSPLEGTQETQY